This entry features one T cell receptor (beta chain) sequence. This CDR3 is built from 15 residues. V gave up 6 bases and J gave up 1 base; unmatched junction bases: 7. CDR1 is SGHAT and CDR2 is FQDESV in the germline V gene (reference sequence). These data come from a study of blood T cell repertoires in COVID-19. Sequencing used immunoSEQ multiplex PCR; TCRdb keeps in-frame clones, though not all of them. The table includes under 400,000 clones, around 87% detected once. The chain uses TRBV11-1 and TRBJ2-5, with 8 bases fitting TRBD1. The TCR was taken from a man aged 40-49 years in a cohort exposed to, infected with or recovered from COVID-19 (not recorded which). Sequenced input: PBMCs or T cells enriched from blood (not recorded which). The CDR3 DNA reads TGTGCCAGCAGACCGGGACAGGCCATCCAAGAGACCCAGTACTTC. Translation: CASRPGQAIQETQYF.